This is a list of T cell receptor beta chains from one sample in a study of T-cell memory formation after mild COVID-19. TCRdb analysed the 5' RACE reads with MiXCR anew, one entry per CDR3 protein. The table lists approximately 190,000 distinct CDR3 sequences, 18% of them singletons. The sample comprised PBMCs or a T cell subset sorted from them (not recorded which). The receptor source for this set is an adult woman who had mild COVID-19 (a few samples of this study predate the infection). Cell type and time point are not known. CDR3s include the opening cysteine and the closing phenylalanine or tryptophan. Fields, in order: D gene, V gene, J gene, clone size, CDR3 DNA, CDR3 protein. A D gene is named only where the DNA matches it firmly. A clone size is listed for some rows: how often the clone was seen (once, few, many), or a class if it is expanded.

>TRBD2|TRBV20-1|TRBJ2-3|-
TGCAGTGCTAGGCTAGCGGGGTCCACAGATACGCAGTATTTT
CSARLAGSTDTQYF
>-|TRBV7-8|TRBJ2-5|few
TGTGCCAGCAGCAAACCCATCGGAAGGGAACCCCAGTACTTC
CASSKPIGREPQYF
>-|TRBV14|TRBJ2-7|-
TGTGCCAGCAGCCAAGTCCACAGCTGGAGCTCCTACGAGCAGTACTTC
CASSQVHSWSSYEQYF
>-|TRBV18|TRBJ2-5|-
TGTGCCAGCTCTTCCAACCAGGGACAACAAGAGACCCAGTACTTC
CASSSNQGQQETQYF
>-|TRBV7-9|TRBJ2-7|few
TGTGCCAGCAGCTTACAGGCCTACGAGCAGTACTTC
CASSLQAYEQYF
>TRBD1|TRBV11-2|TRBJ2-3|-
TGTGCCAGCAGTCTAGACAGGGCGGGCACAGATACGCAGTATTTT
CASSLDRAGTDTQYF
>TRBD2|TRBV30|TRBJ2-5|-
TGTGCCTGGAGTCTCCGAGGTTGGGGGGGGACCCAGTACTTC
CAWSLRGWGGTQYF
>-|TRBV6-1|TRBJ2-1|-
TGTGCCAGCAGTGAAGATTGGGAGCAGTTCTTC
CASSEDWEQFF
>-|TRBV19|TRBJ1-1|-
TGTGCCAGTAGTACAGGGGTGGCTGTGGCTGAAGCTTTCTTT
CASSTGVAVAEAFF
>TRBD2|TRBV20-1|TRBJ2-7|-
TGCAGTGCTAAATGGACTAGCGGGGCCTACGAGCAGTACTTC
CSAKWTSGAYEQYF
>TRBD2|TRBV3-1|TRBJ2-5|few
TGTGCCAGCAGCGGACGGGACTACCAGTACCAAGAGACCCAGTACTTC
CASSGRDYQYQETQYF
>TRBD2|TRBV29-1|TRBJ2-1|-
TGCAGCGTTGGGGGTTGGGGGACTAGTGTTAGTGAGCAGTTCTTC
CSVGGWGTSVSEQFF
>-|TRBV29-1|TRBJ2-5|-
TGCAGCGTTGAAGTTGGGGGAGCGGAGACCCAGTACTTC
CSVEVGGAETQYF
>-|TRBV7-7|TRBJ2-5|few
TGTGCCAGCACCGCGTCCGGGGGACCTGGGGAGACCCAGTACTTC
CASTASGGPGETQYF
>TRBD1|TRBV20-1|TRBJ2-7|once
TGCAGTGCTATGACAGGGGTGGCGTACGAACAGTACTTC
CSAMTGVAYEQYF
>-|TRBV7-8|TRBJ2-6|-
TGTGCCAGCAGTCAACCGGGACGGTGGGACTCTGGGGCCAACGTCCTGACTTTC
CASSQPGRWDSGANVLTF
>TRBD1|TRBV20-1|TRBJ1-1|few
TGCAGTGCTAGAGATACCCTGGACAGGGCATTGAGATCGACTGAAGCTTTCTTT
CSARDTLDRALRSTEAFF
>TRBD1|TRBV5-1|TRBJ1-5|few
TGCGCCAGCAGCTTGGGACCGGACAGGGGGGATCAGCCCCAGCATTTT
CASSLGPDRGDQPQHF
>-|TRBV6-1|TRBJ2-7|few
TGTGCCAGCACCGAAGGGACCATGTCCGCCTACGAGCAGTACTTC
CASTEGTMSAYEQYF
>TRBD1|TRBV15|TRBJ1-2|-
TGTGCCACCAGCGTCGGGACAGGGGGTGGCTACACCTTC
CATSVGTGGGYTF